This is a list of T cell receptor beta chains from one sample in a study of shared clonotypes between healthy human individuals. TCRdb's table, derived via immunoSEQ multiplex PCR, lists solely in-frame clones and lacks some. Of 2 million to 2.5 million clones detected, approximately 94% appear once; the ten largest clones hold approximately 0.13%. The sample was naive CD4+ T cells sorted from blood. The receptor set was obtained from a man aged 18-30 years in good health. Each CDR3 is given with its conserved first and last residue. The D gene is left open where the match is weak. Expanded clones get a size class; other rows say once, few or many, or leave the size out.

clone size,J gene,V gene,D gene,CDR3 DNA,CDR3 protein
.,TRBJ1-5,TRBV27,.,TGTGCCAGCGGCGCCAGAAGGGGGGGGTATCAGCCCCAGCATTTT,CASGARRGGYQPQHF
.,TRBJ1-2,TRBV28,.,TGTGCCAGCAGTTTAGACGGCTTCTATGGCTACACCTTC,CASSLDGFYGYTF
.,TRBJ2-5,TRBV29-1,.,TGCAGCGGGGTGGGGATCCAAGAGACCCAGTACTTC,CSGVGIQETQYF
.,TRBJ1-1,TRBV9,.,TGTGCCAGCAGCGGACAGTCCCTTATGAACACTGAAGCTTTCTTT,CASSGQSLMNTEAFF
.,TRBJ2-7,TRBV29-1,TRBD2,TGCAGCGTTAACACCGCTAAGACTAGCGGGGGCTCCTACGAGCAGTACTTC,CSVNTAKTSGGSYEQYF
.,TRBJ1-1,TRBV15,.,TGTGCCACCAGCACCCCTGCCGGGGCTCGGACTGAAGCTTTCTTT,CATSTPAGARTEAFF
.,TRBJ1-1,TRBV6-1,TRBD1,TGTGCCAGCAGTGTGACAGGGGGGAACACTGAAGCTTTCTTT,CASSVTGGNTEAFF
.,TRBJ1-2,TRBV2,TRBD1,TGTGCCAGCAATTCCAGGACAGGGGCTAACTATGGCTACACCTTC,CASNSRTGANYGYTF
once,TRBJ1-1,TRBV5-1,.,TGCGCCAGCTCTCCCGCCCCCTATCAGTCGGAAGCTTTCTTT,CASSPAPYQSEAFF
.,TRBJ1-2,TRBV20-1,.,TGCAGTGCTATCCTGCCCTATGGCTACACCTTC,CSAILPYGYTF
.,TRBJ2-1,TRBV13,TRBD1,TGTGCCAGCAGGACAGGGAGTTCGAACAATGAGCAGTTCTTC,CASRTGSSNNEQFF
.,TRBJ2-3,TRBV5-1,.,TGCGCCAGCAGCTCCCCGGGCACAGATACGCAGTATTTT,CASSSPGTDTQYF
.,TRBJ2-2,TRBV6-1,TRBD1,TGTGCCAGCACCTGGGGACAGGGGGACACCGGGGAGCTGTTTTTT,CASTWGQGDTGELFF
.,TRBJ2-7,TRBV29-1,.,TGCAGCGTCCAGGTCTCCTACGAGCAGTACTTC,CSVQVSYEQYF
.,TRBJ2-7,TRBV5-4,.,TGTGCCAGCAGCCCTCTCGGAGGCCATACGAGCTCCTACGAGCAGTACTTC,CASSPLGGHTSSYEQYF
.,TRBJ2-7,TRBV10-2,.,TGCGCCAGCAGTGAGGTGTCGGTCCCTTGGACAAAGCAGTACTTC,CASSEVSVPWTKQYF
.,TRBJ2-7,TRBV27,.,TGTGCCAGCAGGAGGGGGGGGGCCCCCTCCTACGAGCAGTACTTC,CASRRGGAPSYEQYF